The TCR beta chain under discussion was sequenced for a study of metastatic and nonmetastatic thyroid tumors. Turning to the study itself: Peripheral blood and tumor or nodule samples from malignant and benign thyroid patients were compared. The study, taken as a whole, reports: In blood and tumor, TCR beta diversity was reportedly significantly higher in malignant thyroid tumors than in benign nodules.

Patients were all untreated before their thyroid surgery. The CDR3 length is 16 residues. Per the germline V gene, CDR1 is MRHNA and CDR2 is SNTAGT. V trimming: 6 bases; J trimming: 1 base; junction bases outside the gene matches: 9. In its sample, this clone was seen many times. Its target is not known. From the PCR reads, TCRdb re-called clones with MiXCR. The table has approximately 90,000 clones, about 9.1% seen once; the top ten hold 8.8%. This sequence originates from a female donor with papillary thyroid cancer or a benign thyroid nodule (not recorded which). Some clones in this sample may be carry-over from other donors' samples. This rearrangement joins TRBV6-4 to TRBJ2-3; 8 bases are a match to TRBD2. Sequencing was done on a sample of blood. In DNA, the CDR3 is TGTGCCAGCAGCCCCCGGGCAGCGGGGGGCACAGATACGCAGTATTTT. It is translated as CASSPRAAGGTDTQYF.